These T cell receptor beta chains were read from a single sample in a study of T cells after yellow fever vaccination. One entry per CDR3 protein results from TCRdb running MiXCR on the 5' RACE reads. The data show approximately 93,000 distinct CDR3 sequences, 5.8% seen once. Sample: CD8+ T cells sorted from PBMCs, taken 10 days after the yellow fever booster vaccination. The receptor set was obtained from a young man who received the YFV17D yellow fever vaccine. Each CDR3 is given with its conserved first and last residue. Each record gives: J gene, D gene, clone size, V gene, CDR3 protein, CDR3 DNA. The D gene is left open where the match is weak. Size is stated for part of the rows, as once, few or many counts, or as a class when the clone is expanded.

TRBJ1-5 | - | - | TRBV15 | CATSRGEDYSNQPQHF | TGTGCCACCAGCAGAGGGGAGGACTATAGCAATCAGCCCCAGCATTTT
TRBJ1-1 | TRBD1 | few | TRBV6-2/TRBV6-3 | CASRQDRGRDEAFF | TGTGCCAGCAGACAGGACAGGGGAAGGGATGAAGCTTTCTTT
TRBJ2-1 | - | many | TRBV20-1 | CSAPSGPRSYNEQFF | TGCAGTGCTCCGAGCGGGCCCCGCTCCTACAATGAGCAGTTCTTC
TRBJ2-1 | - | many | TRBV27 | CASSAGASYNEQFF | TGTGCCAGCTCGGCAGGGGCCTCCTACAATGAGCAGTTCTTC
TRBJ1-4 | TRBD1 | - | TRBV7-8 | CASSPPQGAVLNEKLFF | TGTGCCAGCAGCCCCCCCCAGGGGGCTGTCCTAAATGAAAAACTGTTTTTT
TRBJ2-7 | TRBD1 | - | TRBV7-3 | CASSEGQGLDEQYF | TGTGCCAGCAGCGAGGGACAGGGTCTCGACGAGCAGTACTTC
TRBJ2-1 | TRBD1 | - | TRBV2 | CASRTGGEFF | TGTGCCAGCAGGACAGGGGGCGAGTTCTTC
TRBJ2-5 | TRBD1 | many | TRBV6-5 | CASSSRDRKETQYF | TGTGCCAGCAGTTCAAGGGACAGGAAAGAGACCCAGTACTTC
TRBJ1-1 | - | - | TRBV5-4 | CASSPLAGSDTEAFF | TGTGCCAGCAGCCCCCTCGCAGGGTCGGACACTGAAGCTTTCTTT
TRBJ2-5 | - | many | TRBV7-9 | CASSPTVAETQYF | TGTGCCAGCAGCCCAACAGTGGCAGAGACCCAGTACTTC
TRBJ2-3 | - | many | TRBV5-1 | CASSGGRDTQYF | TGCGCCAGCAGCGGGGGGCGAGATACGCAGTATTTT
TRBJ2-3 | - | many | TRBV7-8 | CASETDTDTQYF | TGTGCCAGCGAGACGGACACAGATACGCAGTATTTT
TRBJ1-1 | - | few | TRBV24-1 | CATSDSRHHEAFF | TGTGCCACCAGTGATTCACGACACCATGAAGCTTTCTTT
TRBJ1-5 | TRBD1 | - | TRBV20-1 | CSARGFDRAVGFSNQPQHF | TGCAGTGCTAGGGGGTTCGACAGGGCCGTCGGTTTTAGCAATCAGCCCCAGCATTTT
TRBJ2-5 | TRBD2 | few | TRBV6-6 | CASIVSGGGETQYF | TGTGCCAGCATCGTTAGCGGGGGGGGCGAGACCCAGTACTTC
TRBJ2-5 | TRBD2 | few | TRBV28 | CASSSEAGAQETQYF | TGTGCCAGCAGTTCAGAAGCGGGGGCCCAAGAGACCCAGTACTTC
TRBJ1-1 | - | few | TRBV7-8 | CASSLREGRLTEAFF | TGTGCCAGCAGCTTAAGGGAGGGCCGGCTTACTGAAGCTTTCTTT
TRBJ2-3 | - | - | TRBV7-6 | CASSLERGAFDTQYF | TGTGCCAGCAGCTTAGAACGGGGGGCCTTTGATACGCAGTATTTT
TRBJ2-1 | TRBD1 | few | TRBV9 | CASSTGGEQFF | TGTGCCAGCAGCACAGGGGGTGAGCAGTTCTTC
TRBJ2-5 | TRBD2 | - | TRBV6-2/TRBV6-3 | CASRLRTSGGSHEETQYF | TGTGCCAGCCGTCTCCGAACTAGCGGGGGGTCCCACGAAGAGACCCAGTACTTC
TRBJ2-5 | - | few | TRBV7-6 | CASFLAKETQYF | TGTGCCAGCTTCCTAGCAAAAGAGACCCAGTACTTC
TRBJ1-2 | TRBD1 | - | TRBV27 | CASRNKTGGYGYTF | TGTGCCAGCCGGAACAAGACAGGGGGGTATGGCTACACCTTC
TRBJ2-2 | - | - | TRBV4-3 | CASSQDQWSTGELFF | TGCGCCAGCAGCCAAGACCAGTGGAGCACCGGGGAGCTGTTTTTT
TRBJ2-3 | - | - | TRBV27 | CASSRGLDSATQYF | TGTGCCAGCAGCCGGGGGCTAGATTCCGCTACGCAGTATTTT
TRBJ1-2 | - | - | TRBV7-9 | CASSLAIGDGYTF | TGTGCCAGCAGCTTAGCGATAGGGGACGGCTACACCTTC
TRBJ2-7 | TRBD1 | - | TRBV2 | CASGDSLAYEQYF | TGTGCCAGCGGGGACAGCCTTGCCTACGAGCAGTACTTC
TRBJ2-5 | TRBD1 | - | TRBV12-3/TRBV12-4 | CASSLDRVQETQYF | TGTGCCAGCAGCCTCGACAGGGTCCAAGAGACCCAGTACTTC
TRBJ2-7 | - | many | TRBV5-1 | CASSIKTRVDEQYF | TGCGCCAGCAGCATCAAAACCAGGGTCGACGAGCAGTACTTC
TRBJ2-3 | - | - | TRBV6-4 | CASSELGSTDTQYF | TGTGCCAGCAGTGAACTGGGGAGCACAGATACGCAGTATTTT
TRBJ2-2 | TRBD1 | once | TRBV7-9 | CASSPDRRNTGELFF | TGTGCCAGCAGCCCGGACAGGCGCAACACCGGGGAGCTGTTTTTT
TRBJ2-7 | TRBD1 | few | TRBV2 | CASSVSGTGGNEQYF | TGTGCCAGCAGTGTATCCGGGACAGGGGGCAACGAGCAGTACTTC
TRBJ2-3 | - | many | TRBV5-1 | CASSLVRPDLLTDTQYF | TGCGCCAGCAGCTTGGTACGGCCAGATCTCCTCACAGATACGCAGTATTTT
TRBJ1-1 | - | - | TRBV6-5 | CASSYTLTGIEAFF | TGTGCCAGCAGTTACACACTGACGGGGATTGAAGCTTTCTTT
TRBJ2-1 | TRBD2 | - | TRBV19 | CASSPWRGEDNEQFF | TGTGCCAGTAGTCCGTGGCGGGGGGAAGACAATGAGCAGTTCTTC
TRBJ1-2 | TRBD1 | - | TRBV28 | CASRRQGRNYGYTF | TGTGCCAGCAGGAGACAGGGGCGAAACTATGGCTACACCTTC
TRBJ1-4 | - | many | TRBV7-9 | CASSFGPLNEKLFF | TGTGCCAGCAGCTTTGGGCCGCTTAATGAAAAACTGTTTTTT
TRBJ2-7 | - | few | TRBV5-1 | CASKTRDGSYEQYF | TGCGCCAGCAAGACCAGGGATGGCTCCTACGAGCAGTACTTC
TRBJ2-1 | TRBD2 | many | TRBV25-1 | CASRGRGLNEQFF | TGTGCCAGCAGGGGGAGGGGCTTGAATGAGCAGTTCTTC
TRBJ2-2 | - | few | TRBV4-2 | CASSQESADTGELFF | TGTGCCAGCAGCCAAGAAAGCGCGGACACCGGGGAGCTGTTTTTT
TRBJ2-1 | TRBD2 | few | TRBV27 | CASRTSGVSSYNEQFF | TGTGCCAGCAGGACTAGCGGAGTTAGCTCCTACAATGAGCAGTTCTTC
TRBJ2-1 | - | - | TRBV29-1 | CSVVWRSTEQFF | TGCAGCGTTGTGTGGCGGAGTACTGAGCAGTTCTTC